This is a list of T cell receptor beta chains from one sample in a study of type 1 regulatory T cells. Their target antigens are unknown. One entry per CDR3 protein, called by TCRdb with MiXCR from the reads. The sample yields some 71,000 distinct CDR3 sequences, about a fifth seen once. Sequenced material: cultured type 1 regulatory T (Tr1) cells, either the whole culture or a sorted fraction (not recorded which). The origin of the receptors is a human donor in good health. Both conserved end residues are part of each CDR3. Fields, in order: CDR3 length, J gene, V gene, clone size, D gene, CDR3 protein, CDR3 DNA. D genes are given only for firm matches. Clone size, where shown, is once, few, many, or a class for clones that have expanded.

CDR3 length: 13; J gene: TRBJ2-7; V gene: TRBV5-5; clone size: NA; D gene: NA; CDR3 protein: CASSRTWSYEQYF; CDR3 DNA: TGTGCCAGCAGCCGTACGTGGTCCTACGAGCAGTACTTC
CDR3 length: 16; J gene: TRBJ2-3; V gene: TRBV29-1; clone size: NA; D gene: TRBD2; CDR3 protein: CSVEGTSGASTDTQYF; CDR3 DNA: TGCAGCGTTGAAGGGACTAGCGGGGCTAGCACAGATACGCAGTATTTT
CDR3 length: 15; J gene: TRBJ1-5; V gene: TRBV15; clone size: few; D gene: NA; CDR3 protein: CATSRDLQANQPQHF; CDR3 DNA: TGTGCCACCAGCAGAGATTTGCAGGCCAATCAGCCCCAGCATTTT
CDR3 length: 15; J gene: TRBJ2-6; V gene: TRBV5-6; clone size: few; D gene: NA; CDR3 protein: CASSLETSGANVLTF; CDR3 DNA: TGTGCCAGCAGCTTGGAAACGTCCGGGGCCAACGTCCTGACTTTC
CDR3 length: 15; J gene: TRBJ2-1; V gene: TRBV5-1; clone size: few; D gene: NA; CDR3 protein: CASSPLVATANEQFF; CDR3 DNA: TGCGCCAGCAGCCCCTTAGTTGCTACGGCGAATGAGCAGTTCTTC
CDR3 length: 15; J gene: TRBJ1-4; V gene: TRBV27; clone size: NA; D gene: NA; CDR3 protein: CASSPPGGRGEKLFF; CDR3 DNA: TGTGCCAGCAGTCCCCCCGGGGGGCGCGGAGAAAAACTGTTTTTT
CDR3 length: 14; J gene: TRBJ2-3; V gene: TRBV5-1; clone size: NA; D gene: NA; CDR3 protein: CASSLWERTDTQYF; CDR3 DNA: TGCGCCAGCAGCTTGTGGGAGCGCACAGATACGCAGTATTTT
CDR3 length: 15; J gene: TRBJ2-3; V gene: TRBV6-5; clone size: few; D gene: TRBD2; CDR3 protein: CASSSPSGRGYTQYF; CDR3 DNA: TGTGCCAGCAGTTCCCCTAGCGGGAGAGGATATACGCAGTATTTT
CDR3 length: 15; J gene: TRBJ1-1; V gene: TRBV5-1; clone size: many; D gene: NA; CDR3 protein: CASSLNAGANTEAFF; CDR3 DNA: TGCGCCAGCAGCTTGAATGCAGGGGCGAACACTGAAGCTTTCTTT
CDR3 length: 15; J gene: TRBJ2-2; V gene: TRBV4-3; clone size: NA; D gene: NA; CDR3 protein: CASSQVLGNTGELFF; CDR3 DNA: TGCGCCAGCAGCCAAGTTTTAGGGAACACCGGGGAGCTGTTTTTT
CDR3 length: 15; J gene: TRBJ2-1; V gene: TRBV27; clone size: few; D gene: TRBD2; CDR3 protein: CASRIAGAGKNEQFF; CDR3 DNA: TGTGCCAGCAGAATTGCGGGAGCCGGAAAAAATGAGCAGTTCTTC
CDR3 length: 16; J gene: TRBJ2-1; V gene: TRBV7-3; clone size: NA; D gene: TRBD1; CDR3 protein: CASSLMGTGTGNEQFF; CDR3 DNA: TGTGCCAGCAGCTTAATGGGGACAGGGACAGGTAATGAGCAGTTCTTC
CDR3 length: 17; J gene: TRBJ2-5; V gene: TRBV20-1; clone size: NA; D gene: TRBD2; CDR3 protein: CSARTGTSGTLSETQYF; CDR3 DNA: TGCAGTGCTAGAACCGGGACTAGCGGGACCTTGAGTGAGACCCAGTACTTC
CDR3 length: 15; J gene: TRBJ2-3; V gene: TRBV20-1; clone size: NA; D gene: NA; CDR3 protein: CSAAVGAGLADTQYF; CDR3 DNA: TGCAGTGCTGCGGTGGGGGCGGGACTCGCAGATACGCAGTATTTT
CDR3 length: 14; J gene: TRBJ2-1; V gene: TRBV6-2/TRBV6-3; clone size: few; D gene: NA; CDR3 protein: CASSSDGEFVEQFF; CDR3 DNA: TGTGCCAGCAGTTCGGACGGGGAGTTCGTTGAGCAGTTCTTC
CDR3 length: 10; J gene: TRBJ1-2; V gene: TRBV29-1; clone size: few; D gene: NA; CDR3 protein: CSVAHDGYTF; CDR3 DNA: TGCAGCGTTGCCCACGATGGCTACACCTTC